This paragraph covers one T cell receptor (beta chain) sequence. Its antigen remains unknown. The data were obtained in a study of cytomegalovirus exposure and HLA in healthy donors. General study findings and limits: There were about 160 TCR beta chains listed as cytomegalovirus-associated. Common viral pathogens seemed to be connected with several of the most significant clusters, according to a later analysis.

The PCR had 60 Vbeta and 13 Jbeta primers. This table comes from immunoSEQ multiplex PCR, and its TCRdb copy is limited to in-frame clones, with some not included. Found here are approximately 210,000 clones, over 60% of them singletons; the top ten hold less than 2.5%. CDR1 and CDR2 (germline): GTSNPN, SVGIG (reference sequence). V lost 5 bases to trimming and J lost 4 bases, with 22 bases between them. CDR3 length: 16 residues. The sequence was obtained from a woman between 25 and 40 years old in good health and CMV-seropositive. This chain links TRBV30 with TRBJ2-3, with D tentatively TRBD2 (6 bases). The specimen was PBMCs. The CDR3 loop reads CAWAGGRAPGPDTQYF. For the CDR3, the DNA is TGTGCCTGGGCCGGGGGAAGGGCCCCGGGGCCAGATACGCAGTATTTT.